Following are 6 T cell receptor beta chains from one sample sequenced in a study of blood T cell repertoires in COVID-19. The assay was immunoSEQ multiplex PCR, and TCRdb's table has in-frame clones only and misses some. Here the sample spans 300,000 or so clones, roughly nine tenths being singletons. Sequencing was carried out using peripheral blood. The receptors shown here come from a young man who had recovered from COVID-19.

CDR3 DNA: TGTGCCAGCAGCATAGGAGACACTGAAGCTTTCTTT. This sequence encodes CASSIGDTEAFF. The chain recombines TRBV6-6 with TRBJ1-1; unclear D gene. This CDR3 is 12 amino acids long. Trimming left V 6 bases short and J 3 bases short, with 8 bases between. CDR1 is MNHNY, CDR2 SVGAGI, per germline (reference sequence).

The V call is TRBV6-5, the J call TRBJ2-1, with D tentatively TRBD2 (6 bases). V lost 10 bases and J lost 5, with 21 bases in between. Germline V gene data show CDR1 as MNHEY and CDR2 as SVGAGI. The CDR3 has 15 residues. The CDR3 spells CATAGGRVVDNEQFF. The CDR3 bases are TGTGCCACCGCCGGAGGGCGCGTTGTAGACAATGAGCAGTTCTTC.

The chain couples TRBV2 to TRBJ1-2, with D perhaps matching TRBD1 (6 bases). Germline CDR1 SNHLY, CDR2 FYNNEI. CDR3 size: 13 residues. V was clipped by 4 bases and J by 4 bases, with 10 bases between them. This chain's CDR3 is CASSGGGVYGYTF. DNA of the CDR3: TGTGCCAGCAGTGGAGGGGGAGTCTATGGCTACACCTTC.

This sequence joins TRBV7-9 and TRBJ1-6; D gene ambiguous. V lost 3 bases and J 0 bases, leaving 9 bases between the germline ends. CDR3 length equals 16 residues. From germline, CDR1 is SEHNR and CDR2 FQNEAQ (reference sequence). CDR3 residues: CASSLLGSSYNSPLHF. For the CDR3, the DNA is TGTGCCAGCAGCTTGCTCGGGAGCTCCTATAATTCACCCCTCCACTTT.

The chain recombines TRBV10-1 with TRBJ1-1; D might be TRBD1 (6 bases). The CDR3 has 15 residues. CDR1 is WNHNN, CDR2 SYGVQD, per germline (reference sequence). Trimming stripped 2 bases from V and 8 bases from J, with 18 bases between. This CDR3 is CASSEMGQGYEEAFF. For the CDR3, the DNA is TGCGCCAGCAGTGAGATGGGACAAGGATATGAGGAAGCTTTCTTT.

In nucleotides, the CDR3 is TGTGCCAGCAGCTTAGGGGGGACAGGGATCGGCCAGCCCCAGCATTTT. Translating gives CASSLGGTGIGQPQHF. The rearrangement joins TRBV7-2 to TRBJ1-5, with 9 bases matching TRBD1. The CDR3 is made up of 16 amino acids. The V and J ends lost 1 base and 7 bases, in that order; junction bases with no gene match: 8. Per germline, CDR1 SGHTA and CDR2 FQGNSA. The full variable domain, completed using reference TRBV7-2 and TRBJ1-5, is GAGVSQSPSNKVTEKGKDVELRCDPISGHTALYWYRQSLGQGLEFLIYFQGNSAPDKSGLPSDRFSAERTGGSVSTLTIQRTQQEDSAVYLCASSLGGTGIGQPQHFGDGTRLSIL.